Described below is a single T cell receptor beta chain sequence and its context. Authors' methods: It was from reference gene primer amplification that nucleated cell counts were estimated. Sequenced by immunoSEQ multiplex PCR; TCRdb stores in-frame clones only, minus some. V, J and clone size are taken as reported in that table, and D and trimming were inferred from the DNA itself. The data show around 200,000 clones, 85% to 90% seen once. The trim removed 0 bases at V and 6 bases at J, leaving 10 bases unmatched. There are 16 residues in the CDR3. Per the germline V gene, CDR1 is SGHDN and CDR2 is FVKESK. These data come from a study of blood T cell repertoires in COVID-19. Overall study: Donors in the United States, Italy and Spain gave samples during acute or convalescent COVID-19. Sample material is recorded as cDNA or gDNA derived from T cells, B-cell-depleted T cells, or PBMCs.

The Seattle site enrolled patients during active infection and followed them longitudinally. The TCR comes from a person between 65 and 79 years old with COVID-19, enrolled during active disease. The V call is TRBV14, the J call TRBJ2-7; 8 nucleotides line up with TRBD1. Sequenced input: peripheral blood. DNA for the CDR3: TGTGCCAGCAGCCAAGATCGAGGTGGGCAGGGGGCCGAGCAGTACTTC. It translates to CASSQDRGGQGAEQYF. The full variable domain, in which reference TRBV14 and TRBJ2-7 provide the parts outside the CDR3, is EAGVTQFPSHSVIEKGQTVTLRCDPISGHDNLYWYRRVMGKEIKFLLHFVKESKQDESGMPNNRFLAERTGGTYSTLKVQPAELEDSGVYFCASSQDRGGQGAEQYFGPGTRLTVT.